The clone carrying this T cell receptor (beta chain) was recorded at least ten times. What it binds is not known. Based on clinical symptoms, serum thyroxine and TRAb, thyroid ultrasound and orbital computed tomography, diagnoses were reached. The source of the PBMCs was approximately 9.5 ml of fresh peripheral blood. The sample belongs to a study of T cells in Graves' hyperthyroidism and ophthalmopathy. Study-wide background: At the time of initial diagnosis and before any treatment, peripheral blood was collected.

RNA transcripts yielded amplified TCR beta CDR3 regions. First-round RT-PCR of the TCR CDR3 relied on the HTBI primer set. Each CDR3 protein gets one entry after TCRdb re-called the multiplex PCR reads with MiXCR. The data contain 220,000 or so distinct CDR3 sequences, roughly 15% of them singletons. Overall study findings and caveats: Most thyroid clonotypes that were expanded above 0.001 also turned up in blood.

The ends lost 5 bases at V and 7 bases at J; junction bases unmatched: 15. This CDR3 has 17 amino acids. Germline V gene data show CDR1 as KGHDR and CDR2 as SFDVKD. The chain uses TRBV24-1 and TRBJ1-2; 10 nucleotides agree with TRBD1. This clonotype was sampled from a woman between 18 and 29 years old with Graves' ophthalmopathy. Material: blood. The DNA of the CDR3 is TGTGCCACCAGTGTTTCTCGGACAGGGGGTAGCATTCGTGGCTACACCTTC. Translation: CATSVSRTGGSIRGYTF.